This TCR beta chain was found in a study of blood T cell repertoires in COVID-19. Background on the study: COVID-19 samples from acute and convalescent phases originated in the United States, Italy and Spain. Nucleic acid was either cDNA or gDNA, and it came from T cells, B-cell-depleted T cells, or PBMCs.

Libraries were prepared by immunoSEQ multiplex PCR; TCRdb keeps only in-frame clonotypes and omits some of them. The sample lists approximately 100,000 clones, 80% to 90% occurring once. The sequence was collected from a man aged 55 to 70 with acute or convalescent COVID-19. The sequenced material came from peripheral blood.

DNA for the CDR3: TGTGCCAGCAGGACAGGGCGGTGGGAGGTAACTGAAGCTTTCTTT. It encodes CASRTGRWEVTEAFF. The chain links TRBV6-5 to TRBJ1-1; 7 bases map to TRBD1. The junction had 12 bases not matched to a gene; V was cut back by 6 bases and J by 5 bases. CDR3 size: 15 residues. Germline CDR1 is MNHEY and CDR2 is SVGAGI.